This T cell receptor beta chain derives from a study of T cell repertoires in cytomegalovirus infection. TCRdb re-analysed the reads in MiXCR, keeping a single row per CDR3 protein. Here the sample spans around 250,000 distinct CDR3 sequences, about 15% being singletons. CDR1 is MGHRA, CDR2 YSYEKL, per germline. The trim removed 3 bases at V and 1 base at J, leaving 1 base unmatched. This CDR3 spans 15 amino acids. This clonotype was found a few times. The chain joins TRBV4-1 to TRBJ1-5, with TRBD1 matching 9 bases. Sequenced material: CD8+ T cells from PBMCs. The receptor was isolated from a human donor in good health (CMV status not recorded). Some clones in this sample may be carry-over from other donors' samples. CDR3 DNA: TGCGCCAGCAGCCATGGGACAGGGAGCAATCAGCCCCAGCATTTT. Translation gives CASSHGTGSNQPQHF.